These 24 T cell receptor beta chains were sequenced from one sample in a study of blood T cell repertoires in COVID-19. Clones were read by immunoSEQ multiplex PCR, and TCRdb kept only the in-frame ones, dropping some. The sample includes a few hundred thousand clones, around four fifths of them seen just once. Sequences were obtained from peripheral blood. Receptors were obtained from a woman aged 80 or over with COVID-19, enrolled during active disease.

The rearrangement uses TRBV7-2 and TRBJ1-5; 8 positions agree with TRBD1. J lost 7 bases, V lost 3 bases, and 2 bases had no gene match. The germline V gene has CDR1 SGHTA and CDR2 FQGNSA. The CDR3 runs to 13 residues. In nucleotides, the CDR3 is TGTGCCAGCAGCTTGTCAGGGGGCCAGCCCCAGCATTTT. Translating gives CASSLSGGQPQHF.

V usage is TRBV7-9 and J usage is TRBJ2-7; TRBD1 agrees at 11 bases. V dropped 4 bases and J dropped 0; count of bases not matched to a gene: 8. The germline V gene encodes CDR1 SEHNR and CDR2 FQNEAQ (reference sequence). This CDR3 has 17 amino acids. CDR3 sequence (DNA): TGTGCCAGCAGCTCAACCCCCGGACAGGGGGCCTCCTACGAGCAGTACTTC. As protein: CASSSTPGQGASYEQYF.

The chain combines TRBV18 with TRBJ1-5; D is uncertain. Germline V CDR1 and CDR2: KGHSH, LQKENI. V was shortened by 0 bases and J by 4 bases, with 7 bases between the two germline ends. The CDR3 is made up of 14 amino acids. For the CDR3, the DNA is TGTGCCAGCTCACCACCATCGGGGAATCAGCCCCAGCATTTT. Residues: CASSPPSGNQPQHF. Variable domain in full (rest from reference TRBV18 and TRBJ1-5): NAGVMQNPRHLVRRRGQEARLRCSPMKGHSHVYWYRQLPEEGLKFMVYLQKENIIDESGMPKERFSAEFPKEGPSILRIQQVVRGDSAAYFCASSPPSGNQPQHFGDGTRLSIL.

The V and J genes are TRBV3-1 (or the pseudogene TRBV3-2) and TRBJ1-1, with D tentatively TRBD1 (5 bases). Per the germline V gene, CDR1 is LGHDT and CDR2 is YNNKEL (reference sequence). Trimming cost V 0 bases and J 2 bases, with 16 bases left between them. The CDR3 sequence is 17 residues long. CDR3 nucleotides: TGTGCCAGCAGCCAAGATCCACCGGCGGGGGGAAACACTGAAGCTTTCTTT. This sequence encodes CASSQDPPAGGNTEAFF.

The chain couples TRBV2 to TRBJ1-2; TRBD1 matches 7 bases. CDR1 is SNHLY, CDR2 FYNNEI, per germline. Germline trimming cut 6 bases from V and 7 bases from J; bases unmatched to any gene: 5. The CDR3 is 12 amino acids. CDR3 bases: TGTGCCAGCAGGGGGACAGCTGGTGGCTACACCTTC. Translated, it gives CASRGTAGGYTF.

This chain links TRBV2 with TRBJ2-5, with 12 bases that match TRBD2. The CDR3 runs 14 residues. Germline CDR1 SNHLY, CDR2 FYNNEI. Trimming cost V 8 bases and J 4 bases; bases outside gene matches: 5. CDR3 sequence: CASQGGLAGETQYF. DNA for the CDR3: TGTGCCAGCCAAGGGGGACTAGCGGGAGAGACCCAGTACTTC.

V gene TRBV2 combines with J gene TRBJ2-5; 7 nucleotides agree with TRBD2. V dropped 8 bases and J dropped 4; count of bases not matched to a gene: 1. CDR1 SNHLY and CDR2 FYNNEI come from the germline V gene. The CDR3 totals 11 residues. CDR3 residues: CASWEGETQYF. The CDR3 DNA reads TGTGCCAGCTGGGAGGGAGAGACCCAGTACTTC.

CDR3 loop: CASSRQTSGGTGELFF. DNA for the CDR3: TGTGCCAGCAGCCGACAAACTAGCGGGGGCACCGGGGAGCTGTTTTTT. The chain couples TRBV5-6 to TRBJ2-2; 11 bases fit TRBD2. Germline V CDR1 and CDR2: SGHDT, YYEEEE. The CDR3 length is 16 residues. The V segment lost 4 bases and the J segment 4 bases; nucleotides outside the gene matches: 6.

V usage is TRBV27 and J usage is TRBJ2-2, with 7 bases lining up with TRBD1. The CDR3 is made up of 16 amino acids. Per the germline V gene, CDR1 is MNHEY and CDR2 is SMNVEV (reference sequence). Germline trimming cut 0 bases from V and 3 bases from J; bases unmatched to any gene: 4. CDR3 amino acids: CASSLSPQGDTGELFF. Here the CDR3 DNA reads TGTGCCAGCAGTTTATCCCCCCAGGGGGACACCGGGGAGCTGTTTTTT.

The chain is built from TRBV19 and TRBJ1-2, with 7 bases identical to TRBD1. Per germline, CDR1 LNHDA and CDR2 SQIVND (reference sequence). After removal of 7 bases from V and 0 bases from J, the junction contained 8 bases not matched to a gene. The CDR3 loop spans 15 amino acids. In nucleotides, the CDR3 is TGTGCCAGTATCCCGACAGGGCAAGCTAACTATGGCTACACCTTC. This gives the protein CASIPTGQANYGYTF.

The rearrangement joins TRBV5-1 to TRBJ1-2, with 7 bases fitting TRBD1. The CDR3 has 13 residues. Germline assignment: CDR1 SGHRS and CDR2 YFSETQ. V gave up 3 bases and J gave up 4 bases; unmatched junction bases: 3. The CDR3 loop is CASSWGDSYGYTF. The CDR3 region has the DNA TGCGCCAGCAGCTGGGGGGACAGCTATGGCTACACCTTC.

This chain links TRBV12-3 or TRBV12-4 with TRBJ2-1, with a tentative D call TRBD1 (5 bases). This CDR3 has 13 residues. V was cut by 11 bases and J by 1 base, with 12 bases left in between. The CDR3 sequence: CASTQGSYNEQFF. CDR3 DNA: TGTGCCTCCACGCAGGGTTCCTACAATGAGCAGTTCTTC.

DNA for the CDR3: TGTGCCAGCAGCTTACAGCGGGGGCGGTACAATGAGCAGTTCTTC. Its protein product is CASSLQRGRYNEQFF. The chain employs TRBV7-2 and TRBJ2-1, with 8 bases aligning to TRBD2. The CDR3 contains 15 residues. V shed 2 bases and J 4 bases; nucleotides not matched to a gene: 4. Looked up from germline, CDR1 is SGHTA and CDR2 is FQGNSA.

V and J are TRBV19 and TRBJ1-5; 7 bases agree with TRBD1. J lost 7 bases, V lost 6 bases, and 9 bases had no gene match. The CDR3 loop spans 14 amino acids. Germline V lookup: CDR1 LNHDA, CDR2 SQIVND (reference sequence). This CDR3 is CASSDRDRWQPQHF. Written as DNA, the CDR3 is TGTGCCAGTAGCGACAGGGACCGATGGCAGCCCCAGCATTTT.

CDR3 DNA: TGTGCCAGCAGCCAAGAGGGACTAGGCTACAATGAGCAGTTCTTC. It translates to CASSQEGLGYNEQFF. The chain links TRBV14 to TRBJ2-1; the match to TRBD2 covers 8 bases. Germline CDR1 is SGHDN and CDR2 is FVKESK. V lost 0 bases and J lost 3; bases outside the gene matches: 1. This CDR3 is 15 amino acids long.

The V and J genes are TRBV11-2 and TRBJ2-7; TRBD2 agrees at 10 bases. This CDR3 has 16 residues. CDR1 SGHAT and CDR2 FQNNGV come from the germline V gene. V gave up 2 bases and J gave up 2 bases; unmatched junction bases: 6. Written as DNA, the CDR3 is TGTGCCAGCAGCTTATCATCTAGCGGGGGAGCCTACGAGCAGTACTTC. Translation gives CASSLSSSGGAYEQYF.

The chain is built from TRBV7-2 and TRBJ2-5; 8 bases line up with TRBD1. The V segment lost 5 bases and the J segment 5 bases; nucleotides outside the gene matches: 7. CDR3 size: 14 residues. The germline CDR1 and CDR2 sequences are SGHTA and FQGNSA. Here the CDR3 DNA reads TGTGCCAGCAGCCTTAACAGGGGGATGGAGACCCAGTACTTC. This translates into CASSLNRGMETQYF.

This clone was seen just once. The chain combines TRBV5-4 with TRBJ2-5; 7 nucleotides agree with TRBD1. Trimming cost V 0 bases and J 5 bases; bases outside gene matches: 7. This CDR3 is built from 15 residues. CDR1 is SGHNT, CDR2 YYREEE, per germline (reference sequence). The CDR3 DNA reads TGTGCCAGCAGCTTGGGGACAGGAAGGATGGAGACCCAGTACTTC. It specifies CASSLGTGRMETQYF. Complete variable domain (other parts from reference TRBV5-4 and TRBJ2-5): ETGVTQSPTHLIKTRGQQVTLRCSSQSGHNTVSWYQQALGQGPQFIFQYYREEENGRGNFPPRFSGLQFPNYSSELNVNALELDDSALYLCASSLGTGRMETQYFGPGTRLLVL.

This chain links TRBV14 with TRBJ2-1; TRBD2 aligns across 9 bases. The CDR3 has 17 residues. Germline V lookup: CDR1 SGHDN, CDR2 FVKESK. The junction had 14 bases not matched to a gene; V was cut back by 4 bases and J by 7 bases. The chain's CDR3 is CASSPRPIAGVGNEQFF. CDR3 sequence (DNA): TGTGCCAGCAGCCCCCGACCCATAGCGGGAGTGGGGAATGAGCAGTTCTTC.

This chain connects TRBV6-5 to TRBJ1-3; D is ambiguous. With 7 bases removed from V and 0 bases from J, the gap between germline ends came to 10 bases. CDR3 length: 14 residues. Germline lookup yields CDR1 MNHEY and CDR2 SVGAGI. CDR3 sequence (DNA): TGTGCCAGCACCCCGGGGTCCTCTGGAAACACCATATATTTT. Amino acids: CASTPGSSGNTIYF.

With regard to this clone: This same CDR3 is encoded by further DNA sequences in the sample. The chain couples TRBV29-1 to TRBJ1-2, with 10 nucleotides matching TRBD1. This CDR3 has 12 amino acids. The J segment lost 4 bases and the V segment lost 4 bases, leaving 0 bases of the junction unmatched. The germline V gene encodes CDR1 SQVTM and CDR2 ANQGSEA. For the CDR3, the DNA is TGCAGCGTTGGGACAGGGGGCTATGGCTACACCTTC. It specifies CSVGTGGYGYTF.

The J gene is TRBJ1-2, the V gene TRBV28; weak D call: TRBD1 (5 bases). The length of the CDR3 is 13 residues. The germline V gene has CDR1 MDHEN and CDR2 SYDVKM. Trimming shortened V by 4 bases and J by 8 bases, and 14 bases separated the two germline ends. The CDR3 spells CASSSSGGGGYTF. The CDR3 region has the DNA TGTGCCAGCAGTTCGTCCGGGGGAGGAGGCTACACCTTC.

This clone has just one count. This chain connects TRBV7-3 to TRBJ2-6; 9 bases are shared with TRBD1. CDR1 and CDR2 from the germline V gene are SGHTA and FQGTGA. The length of the CDR3 is 13 residues. Unmatched junction bases numbered 3, after V lost 4 bases and J lost 11 bases. CDR3 loop: CASSSDRGYVLTF. As DNA, the CDR3 is TGTGCCAGCAGCTCGGACAGGGGATACGTCCTGACTTTC.

This chain joins TRBV5-5 and TRBJ2-4; 8 bases are shared with TRBD1. CDR1 and CDR2 from the germline V gene are SGHKS and YYEKEE (reference sequence). V lost 2 bases to trimming and J lost 9 bases; unmatched junction nucleotides: 1. The CDR3 is 12 amino acids. CDR3 coding DNA: TGTGCCAGCAGCTTAACAGGGGGCATTCAGTACTTC. Amino acids: CASSLTGGIQYF.